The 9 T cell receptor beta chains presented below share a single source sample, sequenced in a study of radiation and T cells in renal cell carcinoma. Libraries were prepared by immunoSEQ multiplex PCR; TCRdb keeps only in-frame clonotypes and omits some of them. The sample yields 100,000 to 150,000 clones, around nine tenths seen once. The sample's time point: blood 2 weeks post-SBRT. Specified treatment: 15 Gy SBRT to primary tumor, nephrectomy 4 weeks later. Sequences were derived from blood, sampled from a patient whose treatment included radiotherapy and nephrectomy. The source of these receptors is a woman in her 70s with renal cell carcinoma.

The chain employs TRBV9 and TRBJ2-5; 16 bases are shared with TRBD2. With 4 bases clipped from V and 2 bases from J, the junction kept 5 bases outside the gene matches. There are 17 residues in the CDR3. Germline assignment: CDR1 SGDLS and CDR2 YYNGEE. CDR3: CASSPEGLAGGQETQYF. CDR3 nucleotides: TGTGCCAGCAGCCCAGAGGGACTAGCGGGGGGGCAAGAGACCCAGTACTTC.

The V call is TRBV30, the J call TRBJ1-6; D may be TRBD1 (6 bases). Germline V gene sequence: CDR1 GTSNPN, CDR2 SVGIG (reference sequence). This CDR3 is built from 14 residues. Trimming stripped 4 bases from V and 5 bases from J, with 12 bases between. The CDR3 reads CAWTDSGDNSPLHF. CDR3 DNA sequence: TGTGCCTGGACGGACAGCGGCGATAATTCACCCCTCCACTTT.

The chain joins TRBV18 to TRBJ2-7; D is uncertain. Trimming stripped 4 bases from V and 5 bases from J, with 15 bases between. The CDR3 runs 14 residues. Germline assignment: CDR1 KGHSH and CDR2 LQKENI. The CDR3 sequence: CASSLNSPSHEQYF. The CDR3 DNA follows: TGTGCCAGCTCACTTAACTCCCCCTCGCACGAGCAGTACTTC.

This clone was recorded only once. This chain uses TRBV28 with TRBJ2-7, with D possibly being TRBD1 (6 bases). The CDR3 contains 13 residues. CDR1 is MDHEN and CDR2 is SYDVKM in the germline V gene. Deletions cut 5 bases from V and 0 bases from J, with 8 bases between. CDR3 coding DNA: TGTGCCAGCAGTCGGGACACCTCCTACGAGCAGTACTTC. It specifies CASSRDTSYEQYF.

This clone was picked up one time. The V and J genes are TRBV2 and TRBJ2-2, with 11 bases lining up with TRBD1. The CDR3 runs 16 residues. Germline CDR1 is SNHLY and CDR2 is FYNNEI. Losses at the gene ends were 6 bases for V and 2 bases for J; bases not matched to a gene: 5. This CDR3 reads CASRWDRGSNTGELFF. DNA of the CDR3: TGTGCCAGCAGATGGGACAGGGGGTCTAACACCGGGGAGCTGTTTTTT.

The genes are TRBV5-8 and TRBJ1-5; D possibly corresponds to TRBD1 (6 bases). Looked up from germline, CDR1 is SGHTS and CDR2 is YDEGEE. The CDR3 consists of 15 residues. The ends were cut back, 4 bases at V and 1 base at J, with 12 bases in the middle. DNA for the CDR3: TGTGCCAGCAGCCTAGCAAGGGGGAGCAATCAGCCCCAGCATTTT. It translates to CASSLARGSNQPQHF.

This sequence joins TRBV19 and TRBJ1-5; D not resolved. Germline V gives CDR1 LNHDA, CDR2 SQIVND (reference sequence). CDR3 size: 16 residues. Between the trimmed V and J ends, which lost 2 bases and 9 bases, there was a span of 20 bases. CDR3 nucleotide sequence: TGTGCCAGTAGTATATTCACGGTTCACCAAAGTCCGCCCCAGCATTTT. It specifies CASSIFTVHQSPPQHF.

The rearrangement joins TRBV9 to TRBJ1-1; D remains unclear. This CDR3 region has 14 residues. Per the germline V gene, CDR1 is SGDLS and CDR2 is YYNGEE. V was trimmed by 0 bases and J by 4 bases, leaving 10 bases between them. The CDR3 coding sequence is TGTGCCAGCAGCGTAGCCGGGTCGAGCACTGAAGCTTTCTTT. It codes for CASSVAGSSTEAFF.

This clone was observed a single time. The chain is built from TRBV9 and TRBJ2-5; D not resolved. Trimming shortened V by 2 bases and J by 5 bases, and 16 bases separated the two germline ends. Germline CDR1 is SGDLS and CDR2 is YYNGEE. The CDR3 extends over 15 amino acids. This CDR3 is CASSVSGKFAETQYF. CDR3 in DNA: TGTGCCAGCAGCGTTTCTGGAAAGTTCGCGGAGACCCAGTACTTC.